Here is one TCR beta chain with its context. The record originates from a study of early T cells in non-severe SARS-CoV-2 infection. About the research overall: Alpha and beta chains were unpaired, from unsorted whole-blood bulk RNA.

CDR1 is PRHDT, CDR2 FYEKMQ, per germline (reference sequence). This CDR3 is built from 14 residues. Trimming removed 4 bases from V and 1 base from J, with 10 bases in between. Individually, cDNA molecules had unique molecular identifiers attached to them. TCRdb called the 5' RACE reads again in MiXCR, with one record for every CDR3 protein. The sample lists about 83,000 distinct CDR3 sequences; 9% to 15% were seen once. This clonotype was sampled from an adult who was a healthcare worker with PCR-confirmed SARS-CoV-2 infection or an uninfected control (not recorded which). The genes are TRBV13 and TRBJ2-5, with D maybe TRBD2 (5 bases). The sequenced sample consisted of whole blood. This CDR3 is CASSSKDFQETQYF. The CDR3 DNA is TGTGCCAGCAGCTCCAAGGACTTCCAAGAGACCCAGTACTTC.